A single sample gave rise to the 10 T cell receptor beta chains below, sequenced in a study of T cell responses to AZD1222 COVID-19 vaccine. Method: immunoSEQ multiplex PCR; TCRdb's copy keeps in-frame clones and lacks some. The table shows 90,000 to 130,000 clones, with 84% occurring only once. Sequencing was performed on peripheral blood, taken on day 0 of AZD1222 vaccination. These receptor sequences come from an adult in good health.

The rearrangement uses TRBV6-5 and TRBJ1-6; 10 nucleotides align to TRBD1. V gave up 6 bases and J gave up 8 bases; unmatched junction bases: 4. The germline V gene encodes CDR1 MNHEY and CDR2 SVGAGI. CDR3 length: 14 amino acids. This CDR3 reads CASSPGTGDSPLHF. For the CDR3, the DNA is TGTGCCAGCAGCCCCGGGACAGGGGATTCACCCCTCCACTTT.

This chain's CDR3 is CASSIGENYGYTF. The CDR3 region has the DNA TGCGCCAGCAGCATAGGGGAAAACTATGGCTACACCTTC. The chain couples TRBV5-1 to TRBJ1-2; D might be TRBD1 (5 bases). V dropped 4 bases and J dropped 2 bases, with 9 bases sitting between them. CDR3 length: 13 amino acids. Germline V CDR1 and CDR2: SGHRS, YFSETQ.

The rearrangement uses TRBV15 and TRBJ1-5; D unclear. V gave up 0 bases and J gave up 3 bases, with 9 bases separating them. There are 15 residues in the CDR3. CDR1 LNHNV and CDR2 YYDKDF come from the germline V gene (reference sequence). The CDR3: CATSRDGWNNQPQHF. The CDR3 coding sequence is TGTGCCACCAGCAGAGATGGGTGGAACAATCAGCCCCAGCATTTT.

The chain employs TRBV28 and TRBJ2-6, with 8 bases aligning to TRBD1. Germline CDR1 reads MDHEN; CDR2 reads SYDVKM. CDR3 size: 18 residues. V dropped 3 bases and J dropped 2; count of bases not matched to a gene: 9. This chain's CDR3 is CASSFLDRARPGANVLTF. The CDR3 coding sequence is TGTGCCAGCAGTTTCCTGGACAGGGCCCGGCCTGGGGCCAACGTCCTGACTTTC. The complete variable domain, with remaining parts taken from reference TRBV28 and TRBJ2-6, reads DVKVTQSSRYLVKRTGEKVFLECVQDMDHENMFWYRQDPGLGLRLIYFSYDVKMKEKGDIPEGYSVSREKKERFSLILESASTNQTSMYLCASSFLDRARPGANVLTFGAGSRLTVL.

The V and J genes are TRBV2 and TRBJ2-7; either TRBD1 or TRBD2 may fit D (5 bases each). This CDR3 has 12 amino acids. Germline values: CDR1 SNHLY, CDR2 FYNNEI. V lost 8 bases, J lost 2 bases, and 10 bases lay in between. The CDR3 region has the DNA TGTGCCAGCGGGGGTTCTACCTACGAGCAGTACTTC. Its protein product is CASGGSTYEQYF. Variable domain in full (rest from reference TRBV2 and TRBJ2-7): EPEVTQTPSHQVTQMGQEVILRCVPISNHLYFYWYRQILGQKVEFLVSFYNNEISEKSEIFDDQFSVERPDGSNFTLKIRSTKLEDSAMYFCASGGSTYEQYFGPGTRLTVT.

V and J are TRBV19 and TRBJ1-1, with 7 positions matching TRBD1. The CDR3 covers 15 residues. Germline V lookup: CDR1 LNHDA, CDR2 SQIVND (reference sequence). J gave up 5 bases and V 1 base, and 7 bases lay outside the gene matches. This CDR3 is CASSIAPTGTTEAFF. The CDR3 bases are TGTGCCAGTAGTATAGCCCCGACAGGGACGACTGAAGCTTTCTTT.

The V call is TRBV12-3 or TRBV12-4, the J call TRBJ2-7; 11 nucleotides match TRBD1. The J segment lost 8 bases and the V segment lost 8 bases, leaving 8 bases of the junction unmatched. This CDR3 region has 13 residues. Here the CDR3 reads CASGTGGKLKQYF. Written as DNA, the CDR3 is TGTGCCAGCGGGACAGGGGGGAAATTAAAGCAGTACTTC.

The rearrangement joins TRBV6-5 to TRBJ1-2; tentatively, D is TRBD1 (6 bases). CDR3 length equals 13 residues. V was clipped by 7 bases and J by 5 bases, with 14 bases between them. The germline gives CDR1 MNHEY, CDR2 SVGAGI. CDR3 sequence: CASNDRQDYGYTF. DNA for the CDR3: TGTGCCAGCAACGACAGACAGGATTATGGCTACACCTTC.

The chain is built from TRBV7-2 and TRBJ2-1, with D tentatively TRBD2 (6 bases). Germline V gene sequence: CDR1 SGHTA, CDR2 FQGNSA. The CDR3 contains 16 residues. V dropped 0 bases and J dropped 4 bases, with 13 bases sitting between them. Written as DNA, the CDR3 is TGTGCCAGCAGCTTAGCGGGAGGAGCCGGGTACAATGAGCAGTTCTTC. Amino acids: CASSLAGGAGYNEQFF.

The chain joins TRBV28 to TRBJ1-2; D is ambiguous. Trimming left V 5 bases short and J 5 bases short, with 9 bases between. The CDR3 is 12 amino acids. Germline V CDR1 and CDR2: MDHEN, SYDVKM. DNA for the CDR3: TGTGCCAGCAGTCCTACTGGGTATGGCTACACCTTC. Amino acids: CASSPTGYGYTF.